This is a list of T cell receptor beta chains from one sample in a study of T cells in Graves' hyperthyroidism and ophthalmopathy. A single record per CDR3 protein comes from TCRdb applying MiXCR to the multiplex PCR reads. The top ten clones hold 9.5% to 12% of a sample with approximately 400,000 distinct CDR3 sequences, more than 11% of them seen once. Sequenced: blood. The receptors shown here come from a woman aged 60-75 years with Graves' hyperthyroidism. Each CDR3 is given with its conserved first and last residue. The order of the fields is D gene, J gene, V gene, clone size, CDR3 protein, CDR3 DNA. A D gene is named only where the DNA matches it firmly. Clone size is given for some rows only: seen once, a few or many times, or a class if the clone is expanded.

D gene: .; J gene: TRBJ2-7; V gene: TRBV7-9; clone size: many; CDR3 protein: CASSGRGGSYEQYF; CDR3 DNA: TGTGCCAGCAGCGGCCGCGGCGGATCCTACGAGCAGTACTTC
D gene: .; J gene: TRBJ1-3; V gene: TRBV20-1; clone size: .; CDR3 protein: CSASTGLSSGNTIYF; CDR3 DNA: TGCAGTGCGTCCACAGGCTTGAGCTCTGGAAACACCATATATTTT
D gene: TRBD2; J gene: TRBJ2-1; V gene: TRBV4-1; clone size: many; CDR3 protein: CASSQEGLRGRSSYNEQFF; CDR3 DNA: TGCGCCAGCAGCCAAGAGGGTCTTCGCGGGAGATCCTCCTACAATGAGCAGTTCTTC
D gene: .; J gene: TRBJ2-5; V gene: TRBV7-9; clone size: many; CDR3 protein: CASSSRGVSEETQYF; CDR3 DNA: TGTGCCAGCAGCTCGCGGGGTGTCAGCGAAGAGACCCAGTACTTC
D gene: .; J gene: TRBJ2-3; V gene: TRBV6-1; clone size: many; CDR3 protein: CASRTGRVLTDTQYF; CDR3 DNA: TGTGCCAGCAGGACCGGTAGGGTCCTCACAGATACGCAGTATTTT
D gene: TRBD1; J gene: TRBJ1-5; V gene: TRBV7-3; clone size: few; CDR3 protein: CASSNYRGINSNQPQHF; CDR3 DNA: TGTGCCAGCAGCAATTACAGGGGAATTAACAGCAATCAGCCCCAGCATTTT
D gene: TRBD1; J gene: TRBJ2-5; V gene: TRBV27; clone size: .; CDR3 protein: CASGPTGFAEETQYF; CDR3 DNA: TGTGCCAGCGGACCGACAGGGTTTGCCGAAGAGACCCAGTACTTC
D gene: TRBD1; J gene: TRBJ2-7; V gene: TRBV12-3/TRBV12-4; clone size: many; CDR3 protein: CASRPGTGGIYEQYF; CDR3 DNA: TGTGCCAGCAGACCTGGGACAGGGGGCATATACGAGCAGTACTTC
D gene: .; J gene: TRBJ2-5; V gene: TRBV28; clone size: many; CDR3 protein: CASSTIYREPKGETQYF; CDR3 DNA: TGTGCCAGCAGTACTATTTACCGGGAGCCAAAGGGGGAGACCCAGTACTTC
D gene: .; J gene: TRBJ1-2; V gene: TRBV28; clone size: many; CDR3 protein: CASSLFDGSVYGYTF; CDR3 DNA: TGTGCCAGCAGTCTCTTCGACGGCAGCGTCTATGGCTACACCTTC
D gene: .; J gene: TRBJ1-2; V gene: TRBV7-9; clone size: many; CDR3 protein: CASSPGGVRGGYTF; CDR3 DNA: TGTGCCAGCAGCCCTGGCGGGGTTAGAGGTGGCTACACCTTC
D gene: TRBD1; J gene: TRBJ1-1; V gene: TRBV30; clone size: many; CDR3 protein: CAWKSTGTGNTEAFF; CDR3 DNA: TGTGCCTGGAAAAGTACCGGGACAGGGAACACTGAAGCTTTCTTT
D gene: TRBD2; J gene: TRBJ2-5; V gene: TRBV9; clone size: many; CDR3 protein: CASSRREGETQYF; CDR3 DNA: TGTGCCAGCAGTAGGCGGGAGGGGGAGACCCAGTACTTC
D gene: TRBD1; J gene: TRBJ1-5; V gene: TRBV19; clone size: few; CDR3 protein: CASSIGDRGMVKDQPQHF; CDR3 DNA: TGTGCCAGTAGTATTGGGGACAGGGGTATGGTCAAAGATCAGCCCCAGCATTTT
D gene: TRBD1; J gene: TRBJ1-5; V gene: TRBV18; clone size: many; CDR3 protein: CASSGQGAEVNQPQHF; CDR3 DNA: TGTGCCAGCTCAGGACAGGGGGCCGAGGTCAATCAGCCCCAGCATTTT
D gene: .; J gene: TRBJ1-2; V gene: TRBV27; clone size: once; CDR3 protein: CASKGGTTDGYTF; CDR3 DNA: TGTGCCAGCAAAGGAGGGACAACCGATGGCTACACCTTC
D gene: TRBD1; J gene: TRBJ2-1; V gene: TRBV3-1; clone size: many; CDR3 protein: CASSQRGQSNEQFF; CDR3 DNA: TGTGCCAGCAGCCAAAGGGGACAGAGCAATGAGCAGTTCTTC
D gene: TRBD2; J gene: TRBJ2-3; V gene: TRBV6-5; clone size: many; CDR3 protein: CASSYSEGGQDTQYF; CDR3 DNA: TGTGCCAGCAGTTACTCGGAGGGAGGGCAGGATACGCAGTATTTT
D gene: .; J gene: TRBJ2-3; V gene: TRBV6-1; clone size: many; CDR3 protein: CASSTRETYRTRASTDTQYF; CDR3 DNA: TGTGCCAGCAGTACCCGGGAGACCTACAGGACCCGCGCTAGCACAGATACGCAGTATTTT
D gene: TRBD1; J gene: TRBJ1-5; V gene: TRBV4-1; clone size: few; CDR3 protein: CASSLFPGQGLHNQPQHF; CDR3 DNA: TGCGCCAGCAGCCTCTTTCCGGGACAGGGGCTACACAATCAGCCCCAGCATTTT
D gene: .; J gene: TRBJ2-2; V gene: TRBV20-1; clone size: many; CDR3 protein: CSARSTGELFF; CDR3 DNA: TGCAGTGCTCGATCGACCGGGGAGTTGTTTTTT
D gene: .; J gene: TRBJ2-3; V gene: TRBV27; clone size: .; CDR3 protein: CTSSLADTQYF; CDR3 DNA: TGTACCAGCAGTTTGGCCGATACGCAGTATTTT
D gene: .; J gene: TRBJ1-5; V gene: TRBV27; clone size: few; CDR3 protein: CASSAGWSQPQHF; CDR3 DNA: TGTGCCAGCAGTGCGGGCTGGTCTCAGCCCCAGCATTTT
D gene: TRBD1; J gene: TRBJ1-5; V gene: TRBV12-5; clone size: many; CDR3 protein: CASGDRVLGPLSNQPQHF; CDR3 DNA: TGTGCTAGTGGGGACAGGGTTCTGGGGCCGCTTAGCAATCAGCCCCAGCATTTT
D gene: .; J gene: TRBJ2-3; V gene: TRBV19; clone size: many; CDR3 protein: CASSRRQGSDTQYF; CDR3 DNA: TGTGCCAGTAGTAGGCGGCAGGGATCAGATACGCAGTATTTT
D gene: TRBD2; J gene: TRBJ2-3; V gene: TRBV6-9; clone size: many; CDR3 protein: CASSYLRRGGSTDTQYF; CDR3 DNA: TGTGCCAGCAGTTATCTTCGTCGCGGGGGGAGCACAGATACGCAGTATTTT
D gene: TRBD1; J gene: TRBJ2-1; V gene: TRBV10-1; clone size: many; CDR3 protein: CASSDAPRGPEGAYNEQFF; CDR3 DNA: TGCGCCAGCAGTGATGCGCCCAGGGGGCCCGAGGGAGCCTACAATGAGCAGTTCTTC
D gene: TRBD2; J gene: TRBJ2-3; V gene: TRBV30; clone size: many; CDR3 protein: CAARSGRAIIGADTQYF; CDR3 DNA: TGTGCCGCCCGCAGCGGGAGGGCCATAATCGGTGCAGATACGCAGTATTTT
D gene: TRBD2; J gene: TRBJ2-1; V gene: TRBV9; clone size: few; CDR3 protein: CASSAVAGPYNEQFF; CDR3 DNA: TGTGCCAGCAGCGCCGTAGCGGGACCCTACAATGAGCAGTTCTTC
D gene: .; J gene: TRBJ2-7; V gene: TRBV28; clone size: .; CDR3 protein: CASSFRVSEQYF; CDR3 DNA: TGTGCCAGCAGTTTTCGGGTCTCCGAGCAGTACTTC
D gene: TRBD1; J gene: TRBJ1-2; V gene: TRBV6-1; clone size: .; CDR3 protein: CASGGQVANYGYTF; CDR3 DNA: TGTGCCAGCGGGGGACAGGTAGCTAACTATGGCTACACCTTC
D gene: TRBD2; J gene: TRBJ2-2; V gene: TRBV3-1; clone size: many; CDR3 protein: CASSPSWAGGGTGELFF; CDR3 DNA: TGTGCCAGCAGCCCATCTTGGGCGGGAGGCGGCACCGGGGAGCTGTTTTTT
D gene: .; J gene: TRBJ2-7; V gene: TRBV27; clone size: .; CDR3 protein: CASSVGGGVLADEQYF; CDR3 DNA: TGTGCCAGCAGTGTCGGAGGGGGCGTTCTGGCCGACGAGCAGTACTTC
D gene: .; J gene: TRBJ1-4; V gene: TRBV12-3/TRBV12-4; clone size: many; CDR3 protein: CASSEAGYLLFF; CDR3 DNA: TGTGCCAGCAGTGAGGCAGGGTATTTACTGTTTTTT
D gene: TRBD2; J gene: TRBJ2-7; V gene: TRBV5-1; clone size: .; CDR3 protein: CASSLLAVAYEQYF; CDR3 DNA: TGCGCCAGCAGCTTACTAGCGGTAGCCTACGAGCAGTACTTC
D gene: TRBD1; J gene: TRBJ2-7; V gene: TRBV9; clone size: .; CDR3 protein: CASSGRTGDSYEQYF; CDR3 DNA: TGTGCCAGCAGCGGAAGGACAGGGGACTCCTACGAGCAGTACTTC
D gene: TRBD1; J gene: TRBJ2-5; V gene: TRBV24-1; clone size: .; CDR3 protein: CATSEPQGARETQYF; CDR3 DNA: TGTGCCACCAGTGAACCACAGGGGGCTCGAGAGACCCAGTACTTC
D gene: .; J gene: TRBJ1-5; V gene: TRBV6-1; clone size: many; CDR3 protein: CASSEVQNQPQHF; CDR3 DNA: TGTGCCAGCAGTGAGGTTCAGAATCAGCCCCAGCATTTT
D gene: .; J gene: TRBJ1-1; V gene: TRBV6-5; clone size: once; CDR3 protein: CASSYLWVGTNTEAFF; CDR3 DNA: TGTGCCAGCAGTTACCTGTGGGTTGGGACGAACACTGAAGCTTTCTTT
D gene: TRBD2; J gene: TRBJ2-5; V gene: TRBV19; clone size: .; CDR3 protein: CASGRTSGTPVQETQYF; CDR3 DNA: TGTGCCAGTGGCAGGACTAGCGGGACCCCGGTCCAAGAGACCCAGTACTTC
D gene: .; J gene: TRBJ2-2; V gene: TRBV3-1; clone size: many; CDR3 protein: CASSQVRGRNTGELFF; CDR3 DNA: TGTGCCAGCAGCCAAGTACGGGGGAGGAACACCGGGGAGCTGTTTTTT
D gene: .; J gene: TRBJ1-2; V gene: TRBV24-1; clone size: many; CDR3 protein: CATSDWTTNYGYTF; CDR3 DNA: TGTGCCACCAGTGACTGGACTACTAACTATGGCTACACCTTC
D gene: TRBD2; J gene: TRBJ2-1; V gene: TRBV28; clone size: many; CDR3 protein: CASTEGGGSSYNEQFF; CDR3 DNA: TGTGCCAGCACCGAGGGAGGCGGGAGCTCCTACAATGAGCAGTTCTTC
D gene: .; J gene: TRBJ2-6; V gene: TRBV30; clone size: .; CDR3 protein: CAWSVGSGANVLTF; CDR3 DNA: TGTGCCTGGAGTGTAGGTTCTGGGGCCAACGTCCTGACTTTC
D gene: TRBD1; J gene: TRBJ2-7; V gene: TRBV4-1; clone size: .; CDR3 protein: CASSQGAAGGSYEQYF; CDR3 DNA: TGCGCCAGCAGCCAAGGGGCGGCAGGGGGCTCCTACGAGCAGTACTTC
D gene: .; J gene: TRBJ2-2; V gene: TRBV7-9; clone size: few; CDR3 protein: CASSFRTDNTGELFF; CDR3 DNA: TGTGCCAGCAGCTTCCGGACAGATAACACCGGGGAGCTGTTTTTT
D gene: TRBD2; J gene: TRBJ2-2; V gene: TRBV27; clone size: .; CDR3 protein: CASSTGLAGVGELFF; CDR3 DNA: TGTGCCAGCAGTACCGGACTAGCGGGAGTCGGGGAGCTGTTTTTT
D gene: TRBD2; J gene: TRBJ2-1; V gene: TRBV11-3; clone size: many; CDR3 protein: CASSRRLANEQFF; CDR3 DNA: TGTGCCAGCAGCCGAAGACTAGCCAATGAGCAGTTCTTC